The TCR beta chain under discussion was sequenced for a study of cytomegalovirus exposure and HLA in healthy donors. About this clone itself: As yet, its antigen is unknown.

Germline values: CDR1 SGHRS, CDR2 YFSETQ. The length of the CDR3 is 16 residues. Losses at the gene ends were 4 bases for V and 8 bases for J; bases not matched to a gene: 8. Regarding the study as a whole: Using the classifier, cytomegalovirus status was reportedly diagnosed with high specificity and sensitivity.

Repertoires were generated with immunoSEQ multiplex PCR, while TCRdb's copy carries only in-frame clones and drops some. This sample has about 240,000 clones; around 85% occur once, and the top ten carry over 0.95%. The chain links TRBV5-1 to TRBJ2-1, with TRBD2 identical over 14 bases. The source is a woman in her twenties or thirties in good health and CMV-seropositive. The source material was PBMCs. The CDR3 bases are TGCGCCAGCAGCCCCGACCCGGGACTAGCGGGAGATGAGCAGTTCTTC. Translating it yields CASSPDPGLAGDEQFF.